This T cell receptor (beta chain) was retrieved from a study of long-term antiretroviral therapy in people with HIV. Notes on the study in general: Relative to control repertoires, HIV repertoires exhibited narrower CDR3 length ranges. Those clones which expanded before ART made up the dominant part of the repertoire at all time points.

A word on this clone: Its antigen remains unidentified.

Investigators performed immunoSEQ version v3.0 at survey level. Repertoires were generated with immunoSEQ multiplex PCR, while TCRdb's copy carries only in-frame clones and drops some. In the table there are roughly 23,000 clones, more than 75% of which are singletons. Germline loops: CDR1 GTSNPN, CDR2 SVGIG (reference sequence). This CDR3 is 13 amino acids long. J was trimmed by 4 bases and V by 0 bases; bases with no gene match: 2. The sequencing here drew on unsorted PBMCs, taken 1.8 years before starting antiretroviral therapy. This clonotype originated in a woman in her 30s with HIV. The V gene is TRBV30, the J gene TRBJ2-7, with TRBD1 matching over 8 bases. CDR3 sequence: CAWSVTGGYEQYF. For the CDR3, the DNA is TGTGCCTGGAGTGTAACAGGGGGATACGAGCAGTACTTC.